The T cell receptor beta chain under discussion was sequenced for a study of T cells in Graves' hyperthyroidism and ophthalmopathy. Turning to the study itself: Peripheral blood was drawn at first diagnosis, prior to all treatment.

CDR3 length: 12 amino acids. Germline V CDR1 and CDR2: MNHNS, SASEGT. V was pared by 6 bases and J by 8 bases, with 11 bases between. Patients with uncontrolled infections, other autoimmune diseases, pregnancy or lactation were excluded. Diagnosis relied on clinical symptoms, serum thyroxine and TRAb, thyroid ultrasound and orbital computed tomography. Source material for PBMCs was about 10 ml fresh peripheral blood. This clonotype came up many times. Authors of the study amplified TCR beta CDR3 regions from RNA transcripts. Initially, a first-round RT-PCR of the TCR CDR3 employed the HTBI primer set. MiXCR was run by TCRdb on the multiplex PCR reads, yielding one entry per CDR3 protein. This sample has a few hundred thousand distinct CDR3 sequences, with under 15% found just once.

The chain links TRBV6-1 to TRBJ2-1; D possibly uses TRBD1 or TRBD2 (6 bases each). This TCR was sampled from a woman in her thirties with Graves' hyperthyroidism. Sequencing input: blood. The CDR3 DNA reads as TGTGCCAGCAGCCCAAGGGGGGATGAGCAGTTCTTC. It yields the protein CASSPRGDEQFF.